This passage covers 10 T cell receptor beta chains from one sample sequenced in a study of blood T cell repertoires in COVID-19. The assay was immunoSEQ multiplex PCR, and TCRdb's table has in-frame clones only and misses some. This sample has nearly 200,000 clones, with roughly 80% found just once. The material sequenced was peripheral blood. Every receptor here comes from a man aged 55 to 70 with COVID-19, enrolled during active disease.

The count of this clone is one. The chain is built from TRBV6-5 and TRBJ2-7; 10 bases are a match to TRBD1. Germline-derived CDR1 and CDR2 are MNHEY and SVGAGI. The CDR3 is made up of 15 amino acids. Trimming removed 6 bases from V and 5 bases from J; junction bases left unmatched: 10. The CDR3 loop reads CASSYFGQGENEQYF. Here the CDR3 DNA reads TGTGCCAGCAGCTATTTCGGACAGGGGGAGAACGAGCAGTACTTC.

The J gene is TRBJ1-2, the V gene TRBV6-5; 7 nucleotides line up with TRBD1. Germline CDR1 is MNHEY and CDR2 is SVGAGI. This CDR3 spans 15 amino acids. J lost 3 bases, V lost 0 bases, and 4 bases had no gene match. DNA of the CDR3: TGTGCCAGCAGTTACTCAGGGGGCGCACACTATGGCTACACCTTC. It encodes CASSYSGGAHYGYTF.

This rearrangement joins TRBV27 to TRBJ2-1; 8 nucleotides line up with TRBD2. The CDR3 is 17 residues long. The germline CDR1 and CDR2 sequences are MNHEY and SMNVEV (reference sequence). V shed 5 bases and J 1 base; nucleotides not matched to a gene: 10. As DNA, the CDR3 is TGTGCCAGCAGTCAAAGCGGGAGTAGGCGGTCCTACAATGAGCAGTTCTTC. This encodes CASSQSGSRRSYNEQFF.

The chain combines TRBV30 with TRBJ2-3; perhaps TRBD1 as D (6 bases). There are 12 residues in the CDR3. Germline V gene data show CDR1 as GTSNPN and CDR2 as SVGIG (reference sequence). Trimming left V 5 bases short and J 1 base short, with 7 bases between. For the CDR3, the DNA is TGTGCCTGGGAGGGGGGCACAGATACGCAGTATTTT. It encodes CAWEGGTDTQYF.

The CDR3 sequence: CASSFGAGTDTQYF. The CDR3 coding sequence is TGTGCCAGCTCATTTGGGGCAGGCACAGATACGCAGTATTTT. The V and J genes are TRBV18 and TRBJ2-3; perhaps TRBD1 as D (5 bases). The CDR3 loop spans 14 amino acids. The V gene's germline CDR1 is KGHSH and CDR2 LQKENI. With 5 bases removed from V and 1 base from J, the gap between germline ends came to 10 bases.

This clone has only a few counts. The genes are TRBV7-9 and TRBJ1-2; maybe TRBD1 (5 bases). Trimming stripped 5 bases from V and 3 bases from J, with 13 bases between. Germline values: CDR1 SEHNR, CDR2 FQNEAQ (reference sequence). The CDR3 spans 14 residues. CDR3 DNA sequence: TGTGCCAGCAGCCCAGGGCCTGGACACTATGGCTACACCTTC. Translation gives CASSPGPGHYGYTF.

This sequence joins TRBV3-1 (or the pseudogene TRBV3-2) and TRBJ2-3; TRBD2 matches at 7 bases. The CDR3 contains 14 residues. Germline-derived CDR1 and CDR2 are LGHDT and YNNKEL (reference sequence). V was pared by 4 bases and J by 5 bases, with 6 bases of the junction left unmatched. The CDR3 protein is CASSPGLERDTQYF. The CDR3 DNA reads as TGTGCCAGCAGCCCAGGACTAGAGCGAGATACGCAGTATTTT.

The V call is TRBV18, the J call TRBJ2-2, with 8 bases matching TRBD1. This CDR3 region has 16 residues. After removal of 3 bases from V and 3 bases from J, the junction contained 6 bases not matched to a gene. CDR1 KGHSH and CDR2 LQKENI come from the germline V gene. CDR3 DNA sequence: TGTGCCAGCTCACCGCCGACAGGGGTCGACACCGGGGAGCTGTTTTTT. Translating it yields CASSPPTGVDTGELFF.

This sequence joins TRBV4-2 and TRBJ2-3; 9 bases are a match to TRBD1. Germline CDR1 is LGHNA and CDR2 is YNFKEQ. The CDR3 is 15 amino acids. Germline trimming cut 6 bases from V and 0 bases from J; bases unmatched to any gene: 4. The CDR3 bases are TGTGCCAGCAGTCGGACAGGGGCTAGCACAGATACGCAGTATTTT. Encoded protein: CASSRTGASTDTQYF.

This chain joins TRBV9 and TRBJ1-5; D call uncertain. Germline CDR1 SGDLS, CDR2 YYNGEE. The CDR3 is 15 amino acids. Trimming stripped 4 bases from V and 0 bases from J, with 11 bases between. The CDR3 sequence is CASSLDGVSNQPQHF. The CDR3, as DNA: TGTGCCAGCAGCTTAGATGGAGTTAGCAATCAGCCCCAGCATTTT. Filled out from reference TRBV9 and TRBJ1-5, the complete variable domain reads DSGVTQTPKHLITATGQRVTLRCSPRSGDLSVYWYQQSLDQGLQFLIQYYNGEERAKGNILERFSAQQFPDLHSELNLSSLELGDSALYFCASSLDGVSNQPQHFGDGTRLSIL.